The 26 T cell receptor beta chains given below trace back to one sample, sequenced in a study of blood T cell repertoires in COVID-19. TCRdb's copy holds only in-frame clones and misses some; the assay was immunoSEQ multiplex PCR. The repertoire consists of over 200,000 clones, with 70% to 90% occurring once and the leading ten covering 15% to 17%. The sequencing input was PBMCs or T cells enriched from blood (not recorded which). Source of these receptors: a man in his late teens or twenties who had recovered from COVID-19.

The table lists this clone with a count of one. The rearrangement uses TRBV13 and TRBJ2-7; no definite D call. The V gene lost 6 bases and the J gene lost 7 bases, with 13 bases spanning the gap. The CDR3 is 12 residues long. Germline CDR1 is PRHDT and CDR2 is FYEKMQ (reference sequence). CDR3 coding DNA: TGTGCCAGCAGTCCCGGAGCCGGGGAGCAGTACTTC. The encoded protein is CASSPGAGEQYF. Full variable domain (remainder filled in from reference TRBV13 and TRBJ2-7): AAGVIQSPRHLIKEKRETATLKCYPIPRHDTVYWYQQGPGQDPQFLISFYEKMQSDKGSIPDRFSAQQFSDYHSELNMSSLELGDSALYFCASSPGAGEQYFGPGTRLTVT.

In its sample, this clone was seen once. This chain connects TRBV28 to TRBJ2-3; maybe TRBD2 (5 bases). The CDR3 loop spans 15 amino acids. V shed 7 bases and J shed 2 bases, with 16 bases lying between them. CDR1 and CDR2 (germline): MDHEN, SYDVKM. The CDR3 nucleotides are TGTGCCAGCAAGTCGCGACGGGAATACACAGATACGCAGTATTTT. The encoded protein is CASKSRREYTDTQYF. The full variable domain, its missing parts supplied by reference TRBV28 and TRBJ2-3, is DVKVTQSSRYLVKRTGEKVFLECVQDMDHENMFWYRQDPGLGLRLIYFSYDVKMKEKGDIPEGYSVSREKKERFSLILESASTNQTSMYLCASKSRREYTDTQYFGPGTRLTVL.

The chain combines TRBV14 with TRBJ2-1; possible D gene TRBD2, 5 bases. The length of the CDR3 is 13 residues. Germline CDR1 reads SGHDN; CDR2 reads FVKESK. V was cut by 3 bases and J by 9 bases, with 12 bases left in between. CDR3 in amino acids: CASSHGLVGEQFF. The CDR3 DNA sequence: TGTGCCAGCAGCCACGGACTGGTGGGTGAGCAGTTCTTC.

The V gene is TRBV29-1, the J gene TRBJ2-5; D is perhaps TRBD1 (5 bases). V was cut by 6 bases and J by 0 bases, with 14 bases left in between. CDR3 length: 14 amino acids. From germline, CDR1 is SQVTM and CDR2 ANQGSEA. The CDR3 bases are TGCAGCGTAGACAGCCGGGTCTACCAAGAGACCCAGTACTTC. Translating it yields CSVDSRVYQETQYF.

This clone was seen once. This chain connects TRBV13 to TRBJ2-5; maybe TRBD1 (5 bases). V was clipped by 6 bases and J by 5 bases, with 13 bases between them. The CDR3 spans 13 residues. CDR1 is PRHDT and CDR2 is FYEKMQ in the germline V gene (reference sequence). The CDR3 spells CASSQRGSETQYF. CDR3 in DNA: TGTGCCAGCAGTCAAAGGGGTTCGGAGACCCAGTACTTC.

The chain recombines TRBV5-4 with TRBJ2-7; tentative D call: TRBD2 (7 bases). CDR1 is SGHNT, CDR2 YYREEE, per germline (reference sequence). CDR3 length: 15 residues. The ends were cut back, 4 bases at V and 2 bases at J, with 16 bases in the middle. CDR3 sequence: CASSPGRGAPYEQYF. The CDR3 coding sequence is TGTGCCAGCAGCCCGGGGAGGGGGGCCCCCTACGAGCAGTACTTC.

J is TRBJ1-1 and V is TRBV27; 8 bases are a match to TRBD1. This CDR3 has 13 amino acids. Germline-derived CDR1 and CDR2 are MNHEY and SMNVEV (reference sequence). V gave up 5 bases and J gave up 10 bases; unmatched junction bases: 9. Here the CDR3 reads CASSVQGAVLAFF. CDR3 nucleotides: TGTGCCAGCAGTGTCCAGGGGGCCGTGTTAGCTTTCTTT.

V gene TRBV6-1 combines with J gene TRBJ1-3; D is unclear. V was shortened by 2 bases and J by 0 bases, with 11 bases between the two germline ends. There are 16 residues in the CDR3. Germline V gene lookup returns CDR1 MNHNS and CDR2 SASEGT. The chain's CDR3 is CASSESSPRSGNTIYF. CDR3 DNA sequence: TGTGCCAGCAGTGAATCGAGTCCCCGCTCTGGAAACACCATATATTTT.

J is TRBJ1-3 and V is TRBV4-1, with a tentative D call TRBD1 (5 bases). The CDR3 runs 16 residues. V was trimmed by 2 bases and J by 0 bases, leaving 11 bases between them. The germline gives CDR1 MGHRA, CDR2 YSYEKL. The CDR3 reads CASSQPRTLSGNTIYF. The CDR3 DNA is TGCGCCAGCAGCCAACCCCGGACACTCTCTGGAAACACCATATATTTT.

The chain joins TRBV6-1 to TRBJ2-7, with 12 positions matching TRBD2. The germline V gene has CDR1 MNHNS and CDR2 SASEGT. Losses at the gene ends were 2 bases for V and 7 bases for J; bases not matched to a gene: 6. CDR3 length: 15 amino acids. The CDR3 DNA sequence: TGTGCCAGCAGTGAAAATGGACTAGCGGGGTGGGAGCAGTACTTC. Translated, it gives CASSENGLAGWEQYF.

This chain uses TRBV7-2 with TRBJ2-7; 9 nucleotides match TRBD1. This CDR3 is 15 amino acids long. The J segment lost 2 bases and the V segment lost 5 bases, leaving 7 bases of the junction unmatched. CDR1 is SGHTA, CDR2 FQGNSA, per germline. CDR3 loop: CASSPRQGGTYEQYF. The CDR3 nucleotides read TGTGCCAGCAGCCCAAGACAGGGGGGAACCTACGAGCAGTACTTC.

This chain uses TRBV27 with TRBJ1-5; maybe TRBD1 (6 bases). CDR1 is MNHEY, CDR2 SMNVEV, per germline (reference sequence). The CDR3 is 14 amino acids. The V end lost 2 bases, the J end lost 6 bases, and 11 bases lay between the germline ends. This chain's CDR3 is CASSLEVRGQPQHF. In DNA, the CDR3 is TGTGCCAGCAGTTTAGAGGTCAGGGGTCAGCCCCAGCATTTT.

The rearrangement links TRBV2 to TRBJ1-4, with D unresolved. Germline loops: CDR1 SNHLY, CDR2 FYNNEI. Trimming removed 1 base at V and 6 bases at J, with 12 bases between. This CDR3 comprises 15 residues. CDR3 DNA: TGTGCCAGCAGTGAAGATGACTTTGATCATGAAAAACTGTTTTTT. This codes for CASSEDDFDHEKLFF.

This sequence joins TRBV4-1 and TRBJ2-1; TRBD2 might be the D (5 bases). Deletions cut 3 bases from V and 0 bases from J, with 9 bases between. The CDR3 extends over 15 amino acids. Per germline, CDR1 MGHRA and CDR2 YSYEKL. CDR3 sequence (DNA): TGCGCCAGCAGCCAGGGGAGCGACTCCTACAATGAGCAGTTCTTC. Translated, it gives CASSQGSDSYNEQFF.

The rearrangement uses TRBV5-1 and TRBJ2-1; D may be TRBD2 (6 bases). Germline assignment: CDR1 SGHRS and CDR2 YFSETQ. This CDR3 has 14 residues. V was cut by 5 bases and J by 2 bases, with 11 bases left in between. The CDR3 DNA is TGCGCCAGCAGTAGCGGCAGTACCTACAATGAGCAGTTCTTC. This sequence encodes CASSSGSTYNEQFF.

The rearrangement uses TRBV19 and TRBJ2-2, with 11 bases aligning to TRBD2. Germline V lookup: CDR1 LNHDA, CDR2 SQIVND (reference sequence). This CDR3 has 15 residues. V was clipped by 6 bases and J by 5 bases; unmatched bases: 5. CDR3 region: CASRLAGGLTGELFF. CDR3 nucleotide sequence: TGTGCCAGTAGGCTAGCGGGAGGTCTGACCGGGGAGCTGTTTTTT.

The chain links TRBV19 to TRBJ2-3; a weak D match, TRBD2 (5 bases). Germline V lookup: CDR1 LNHDA, CDR2 SQIVND (reference sequence). V lost 5 bases and J lost 1, with 16 bases in between. The CDR3 extends over 16 amino acids. The CDR3 region has the DNA TGTGCCAGTAGTGATCGGACTCGGCTGCGCACAGATACGCAGTATTTT. Translated: CASSDRTRLRTDTQYF.

The V gene is TRBV30, the J gene TRBJ2-7, with 7 nucleotides matching TRBD1. The CDR3 is made up of 11 amino acids. Trimming cost V 5 bases and J 4 bases; bases outside gene matches: 2. Germline CDR1 is GTSNPN and CDR2 is SVGIG (reference sequence). CDR3 coding DNA: TGTGCCTGGCGCAGGGGGTACGAGCAGTACTTC. It is translated as CAWRRGYEQYF.

The gene calls are TRBV5-1 and TRBJ2-5, with D possibly being TRBD1 (6 bases). CDR1 and CDR2 (germline): SGHRS, YFSETQ. The CDR3 length is 13 residues. V lost 4 bases to trimming and J lost 3 bases, with 10 bases between them. CDR3 residues: CASSTRDKETQYF. In DNA form, the CDR3 reads TGCGCCAGCAGCACCCGGGACAAAGAGACCCAGTACTTC.

This chain uses TRBV6-5 with TRBJ1-2; 10 nucleotides agree with TRBD1. Germline V lookup: CDR1 MNHEY, CDR2 SVGAGI. V trimming: 2 bases; J trimming: 4 bases; junction bases outside the gene matches: 7. This CDR3 region has 16 residues. The CDR3 DNA is TGTGCCAGCAGTTACAGTCCGACAGGGGGCATCTATGGCTACACCTTC. This sequence encodes CASSYSPTGGIYGYTF.

This clone was picked up one time. The V call is TRBV2, the J call TRBJ1-6; D ambiguous. V lost 7 bases and J lost 9, with 13 bases in between. The CDR3 sequence is 13 residues long. Germline-derived CDR1 and CDR2 are SNHLY and FYNNEI. The DNA of the CDR3 is TGTGCCAGCACTACAAAGGAGAGTTCACCCCTCCACTTT. This gives the protein CASTTKESSPLHF.

The chain couples TRBV2 to TRBJ1-1; maybe TRBD1 (5 bases). Germline CDR1 SNHLY, CDR2 FYNNEI. V lost 8 bases and J 3 bases, leaving 19 bases between the germline ends. This CDR3 is 15 amino acids long. CDR3 DNA: TGTGCCAGCCGAGCCCAGACAGTGGCGTACACTGAAGCTTTCTTT. This translates into CASRAQTVAYTEAFF.

The V gene is TRBV9, the J gene TRBJ1-3; no definite D call. Germline V lookup: CDR1 SGDLS, CDR2 YYNGEE. CDR3 length: 16 amino acids. V was trimmed by 4 bases and J by 4 bases, leaving 18 bases between them. CDR3 residues: CASSPRLEGWGNTIYF. The CDR3 DNA follows: TGTGCCAGCAGCCCCCGTCTCGAGGGATGGGGAAACACCATATATTTT.

V usage is TRBV2 and J usage is TRBJ2-2, with TRBD1 matching over 7 bases. The germline gives CDR1 SNHLY, CDR2 FYNNEI. V lost 9 bases, J lost 4 bases, and 14 bases stayed unmatched. The CDR3 sequence is 16 residues long. CDR3 DNA: TGTGCCAGTCTAGATCGGGCAGGGGGTCCCACCGGGGAGCTGTTTTTT. This encodes CASLDRAGGPTGELFF.

The J gene is TRBJ2-1, the V gene TRBV6-6, with 9 bases aligning to TRBD1. The CDR3 runs to 16 residues. In germline, CDR1 is MNHNY, CDR2 SVGAGI (reference sequence). The ends lost 4 bases at V and 5 bases at J; junction bases unmatched: 9. CDR3 coding DNA: TGTGCCAGCAGTTTAGCTGGGACAGGGACCGACAATGAGCAGTTCTTC. This codes for CASSLAGTGTDNEQFF.

The genes are TRBV5-1 and TRBJ1-1; no clear D gene. This CDR3 has 13 residues. V was clipped by 4 bases and J by 4 bases, with 11 bases between them. The germline gives CDR1 SGHRS, CDR2 YFSETQ. Here the CDR3 DNA reads TGCGCCAGCAGCATCGGGGTGGCCACTGAAGCTTTCTTT. This gives the protein CASSIGVATEAFF. Variable domain in full (rest from reference TRBV5-1 and TRBJ1-1): KAGVTQTPRYLIKTRGQQVTLSCSPISGHRSVSWYQQTPGQGLQFLFEYFSETQRNKGNFPGRFSGRQFSNSRSEMNVSTLELGDSALYLCASSIGVATEAFFGQGTRLTVV.